Below are 23 T cell receptor beta chains sequenced from a single sample in a study of T and B cells in COVID-19 patients. From blood, roughly 240-550 ng of genomic DNA served as TRB template. BIOMED2 TRB-A/B primer pools were used in multiplex TRB PCR. TCRdb used MiXCR to reprocess the multiplex PCR reads, holding one entry per CDR3 protein. The repertoire consists of fewer than 9,500 distinct CDR3 sequences, with 30% to 40% occurring once and the leading ten covering less than 25%. Sequenced material: blood. These receptors were collected from a human donor who had recovered from COVID-19.

The chain recombines TRBV5-1 with TRBJ2-7; D unclear. The CDR3 contains 13 residues. CDR1 is SGHRS, CDR2 YFSETQ, per germline. V lost 3 bases and J lost 3, with 10 bases in between. In nucleotides, the CDR3 is TGCGCCAGCAGCTCCAGTTCGGACTACGAGCAGTACTTC. Encoded protein: CASSSSSDYEQYF. Full variable domain (missing parts from reference TRBV5-1 and TRBJ2-7): KAGVTQTPRYLIKTRGQQVTLSCSPISGHRSVSWYQQTPGQGLQFLFEYFSETQRNKGNFPGRFSGRQFSNSRSEMNVSTLELGDSALYLCASSSSSDYEQYFGPGTRLTVT.

This clonotype came up a few times. The genes are TRBV5-4 and TRBJ2-1; possibly TRBD1 for D (6 bases). CDR3 length equals 14 residues. V lost 5 bases and J lost 0, with 9 bases in between. Germline V gene sequence: CDR1 SGHNT, CDR2 YYREEE (reference sequence). Here the CDR3 reads CASRGHGSYNEQFF. The CDR3 DNA reads as TGTGCCAGCAGGGGACACGGCTCCTACAATGAGCAGTTCTTC.

This clonotype is medium-sized within its sample. The gene calls are TRBV6-5 and TRBJ2-7, with a tentative D call TRBD1 (5 bases). There are 13 residues in the CDR3. Germline V CDR1 and CDR2: MNHEY, SVGAGI. V lost 2 bases to trimming and J lost 2 bases, with 7 bases between them. The CDR3 protein is CASSYGAAYEQYF. CDR3 sequence (DNA): TGTGCCAGCAGTTACGGGGCCGCCTACGAGCAGTACTTC.

The V gene is TRBV9, the J gene TRBJ1-5; D ambiguous. Trimming cost V 3 bases and J 0 bases, with 7 bases left between them. Germline CDR1 SGDLS, CDR2 YYNGEE. CDR3 length equals 14 residues. CDR3 sequence: CASSATDSNQPQHF. In DNA, the CDR3 is TGTGCCAGCAGCGCCACGGATAGCAATCAGCCCCAGCATTTT. Supplemented by reference TRBV9 and TRBJ1-5, the full variable domain reads DSGVTQTPKHLITATGQRVTLRCSPRSGDLSVYWYQQSLDQGLQFLIQYYNGEERAKGNILERFSAQQFPDLHSELNLSSLELGDSALYFCASSATDSNQPQHFGDGTRLSIL.

This chain connects TRBV6-1 to TRBJ1-6, with TRBD1 as a possible D gene (6 bases). Germline CDR1 MNHNS, CDR2 SASEGT. The CDR3 extends over 15 amino acids. V was pared by 4 bases and J by 12 bases, with 19 bases between. CDR3 sequence (DNA): TGTGCCAGCAGTGCTCAACAGGGAAGAGGTGGACCCCTCCACTTT. This gives the protein CASSAQQGRGGPLHF.

This clonotype is categorized as medium-sized. The chain recombines TRBV6-5 with TRBJ2-5, with D perhaps matching TRBD1 (5 bases). Trimming removed 4 bases at V and 0 bases at J, with 18 bases between. This CDR3 comprises 17 residues. Germline CDR1 is MNHEY and CDR2 is SVGAGI. For the CDR3, the DNA is TGTGCCAGCAGTTCACCACGCGCTGACAGTTACCAAGAGACCCAGTACTTC. This codes for CASSSPRADSYQETQYF.

This clonotype was seen a few times. This sequence joins TRBV7-2 and TRBJ2-3; a possible D gene is TRBD2 (6 bases). CDR1 and CDR2 (germline): SGHTA, FQGNSA. V lost 3 bases and J lost 0, with 16 bases in between. The CDR3 runs 17 residues. Here the CDR3 DNA reads TGTGCCAGCAGCTTTTTTCAGGACTACCAAAGCACAGATACGCAGTATTTT. Residues: CASSFFQDYQSTDTQYF.

Turning to this clonotype: This clone may be a read error of a much larger clone one base away. The J gene is TRBJ2-5, the V gene TRBV19; D gene uncertain. Germline-derived CDR1 and CDR2 are LNHDA and SQIVND (reference sequence). The CDR3 extends over 14 amino acids. For the CDR3, the DNA is TGTGCCATTAGTAAGGTTATGTACCAAGAGACCCAGTACTTC. Translation: CAISKVMYQETQYF.

This clonotype was counted only a few times. V gene TRBV28 combines with J gene TRBJ2-7; D unclear. Germline V CDR1 and CDR2: MDHEN, SYDVKM. This CDR3 is built from 13 residues. V was clipped by 2 bases and J by 1 base, with 6 bases between them. The CDR3 protein is CASSLITSYEQYF. The CDR3 DNA sequence: TGTGCCAGCAGTTTAATCACTTCCTACGAGCAGTACTTC. The full variable domain, in which reference TRBV28 and TRBJ2-7 provide the parts outside the CDR3, is DVKVTQSSRYLVKRTGEKVFLECVQDMDHENMFWYRQDPGLGLRLIYFSYDVKMKEKGDIPEGYSVSREKKERFSLILESASTNQTSMYLCASSLITSYEQYFGPGTRLTVT.

The gene calls are TRBV29-1 and TRBJ2-1, with D unresolved. The CDR3 length is 13 residues. V gave up 3 bases and J gave up 1 base, with 7 bases separating them. The germline gives CDR1 SQVTM, CDR2 ANQGSEA. The CDR3, as DNA: TGCAGCGTTGAGATTCCATCCTACAATGAGCAGTTCTTC. This encodes CSVEIPSYNEQFF.

Within the sample, this clonotype is medium-sized. The chain is built from TRBV30 and TRBJ1-2; 10 bases are shared with TRBD1. This CDR3 is 15 amino acids long. Germline assignment: CDR1 GTSNPN and CDR2 SVGIG (reference sequence). The trim removed 0 bases at V and 4 bases at J, leaving 5 bases unmatched. CDR3 in DNA: TGTGCCTGGAGTGTATCGGGACAGGGGATCTATGGCTACACCTTC. The encoded protein is CAWSVSGQGIYGYTF.

Judged by abundance, this clonotype is medium-sized. V usage is TRBV18 and J usage is TRBJ2-2; weak D call: TRBD1 (6 bases). V lost 4 bases and J lost 3, with 15 bases in between. The germline V gene encodes CDR1 KGHSH and CDR2 LQKENI. The CDR3 has 16 residues. CDR3 residues: CASSLSGTPYTGELFF. The CDR3 DNA sequence: TGTGCCAGCTCACTATCCGGGACACCTTACACCGGGGAGCTGTTTTTT.

This sequence joins TRBV21-1 and TRBJ1-4. TRBV21-1 is a pseudogene locus. The CDR3 extends over 10 amino acids. CDR3 bases: TGTGCCAGCAGCAAGCAGTTGATGTTTTTT. Amino acid sequence: CASSKQLMFF.

Relative to its sample, this clonotype is medium-sized. V and J are TRBV19 and TRBJ2-2; 8 nucleotides line up with TRBD1. V was clipped by 7 bases and J by 5 bases; unmatched bases: 3. This CDR3 has 13 residues. The germline V gene encodes CDR1 LNHDA and CDR2 SQIVND (reference sequence). The CDR3 protein is CASKNRGTGELFF. The CDR3 DNA reads TGTGCCAGTAAGAACAGGGGGACCGGGGAGCTGTTTTTT.

There are a few counts of this clonotype. This chain links TRBV6-1 with TRBJ2-5; 14 positions match TRBD2. The germline V gene encodes CDR1 MNHNS and CDR2 SASEGT. This CDR3 region has 15 residues. The V segment lost 6 bases and the J segment 5 bases; nucleotides outside the gene matches: 5. Written as DNA, the CDR3 is TGTGCCAGCAGCCGACTAGCGGGGGGGGAGGAGACCCAGTACTTC. It encodes CASSRLAGGEETQYF.

This clonotype occurred a few times. This rearrangement joins TRBV7-9 to TRBJ2-1, with 11 bases fitting TRBD1. The CDR3 length is 18 residues. CDR1 SEHNR and CDR2 FQNEAQ come from the germline V gene (reference sequence). J was trimmed by 5 bases and V by 5 bases; bases with no gene match: 14. The CDR3 region has the DNA TGTGCCAGCAGCCCCACTTTGGGGCGGGACAGGGGGAACAATGAGCAGTTCTTC. It codes for CASSPTLGRDRGNNEQFF.

The chain has TRBV27 and TRBJ2-1; TRBD2 agrees at 15 bases. The germline V gene has CDR1 MNHEY and CDR2 SMNVEV (reference sequence). V gave up 4 bases and J gave up 6 bases; unmatched junction bases: 4. The CDR3 is 16 amino acids. The CDR3 DNA reads TGTGCCAGCAGTTCCGGGACTAGCGGGGGGACCAATGAGCAGTTCTTC. Its protein product is CASSSGTSGGTNEQFF.

The J gene is TRBJ1-1, the V gene TRBV7-9; unclear D gene. This CDR3 is built from 13 residues. The germline gives CDR1 SEHNR, CDR2 FQNEAQ (reference sequence). V was trimmed by 1 base and J by 1 base, leaving 4 bases between them. The CDR3 loop is CASSLERNTEAFF. CDR3 in DNA: TGTGCCAGCAGCTTAGAGAGGAACACTGAAGCTTTCTTT.

By frequency in the sample, this clonotype is medium-sized. The chain links TRBV5-6 to TRBJ2-2; perhaps D is TRBD1 or TRBD2 (6 bases each). The CDR3 consists of 16 residues. The ends were cut back, 6 bases at V and 5 bases at J, with 20 bases in the middle. From germline, CDR1 is SGHDT and CDR2 YYEEEE. In DNA form, the CDR3 reads TGTGCCAGCACCTTCTGGAGGGGGTACACGACCGGGGAGCTGTTTTTT. This translates into CASTFWRGYTTGELFF.

The chain links TRBV5-5 to TRBJ1-2; D is unresolved. The CDR3 loop spans 15 amino acids. The germline CDR1 and CDR2 sequences are SGHKS and YYEKEE (reference sequence). The germline V and J ends were trimmed by 0 bases and 4 bases, with 13 bases remaining between them. The CDR3 DNA sequence: TGTGCCAGCAGCTTGGATGGCCAAGGTAGCTATGGCTACACCTTC. This encodes CASSLDGQGSYGYTF.

This clonotype came up a few times. The chain uses TRBV7-9 and TRBJ2-3, with 7 bases that match TRBD2. The CDR3 sequence is 14 residues long. The ends lost 1 base at V and 4 bases at J; junction bases unmatched: 2. The germline gives CDR1 SEHNR, CDR2 FQNEAQ (reference sequence). CDR3 DNA sequence: TGTGCCAGCAGCTTAGTTCGGGGGGCAGATACGCAGTATTTT. Amino acids: CASSLVRGADTQYF.

Sample share makes this clonotype medium-sized. The chain is built from TRBV18 and TRBJ2-6; TRBD1 is a possible D gene (5 bases). The CDR3 covers 17 residues. Germline V gene data show CDR1 as KGHSH and CDR2 as LQKENI. Trimming shortened V by 4 bases and J by 0 bases, and 13 bases separated the two germline ends. The CDR3 sequence: CASSQGVPLSGANVLTF. As DNA, the CDR3 is TGTGCCAGCTCACAAGGGGTTCCCCTCTCTGGGGCCAACGTCCTGACTTTC. Full variable domain (rest looked up from reference TRBV18 and TRBJ2-6): NAGVMQNPRHLVRRRGQEARLRCSPMKGHSHVYWYRQLPEEGLKFMVYLQKENIIDESGMPKERFSAEFPKEGPSILRIQQVVRGDSAAYFCASSQGVPLSGANVLTFGAGSRLTVL.

The chain employs TRBV6-2 or TRBV6-3 and TRBJ2-6, with D possibly TRBD2 on 5 matching bases. Germline-derived CDR1 and CDR2 are MNHEY and SVGEGT. The CDR3 covers 15 residues. Trimming took 6 bases from V and 4 from J, leaving 13 bases between them. The CDR3 region has the DNA TGTGCCAGCAGGCGACTAATAGCGGGGGCCAACGTCCTGACTTTC. Encoded protein: CASRRLIAGANVLTF.